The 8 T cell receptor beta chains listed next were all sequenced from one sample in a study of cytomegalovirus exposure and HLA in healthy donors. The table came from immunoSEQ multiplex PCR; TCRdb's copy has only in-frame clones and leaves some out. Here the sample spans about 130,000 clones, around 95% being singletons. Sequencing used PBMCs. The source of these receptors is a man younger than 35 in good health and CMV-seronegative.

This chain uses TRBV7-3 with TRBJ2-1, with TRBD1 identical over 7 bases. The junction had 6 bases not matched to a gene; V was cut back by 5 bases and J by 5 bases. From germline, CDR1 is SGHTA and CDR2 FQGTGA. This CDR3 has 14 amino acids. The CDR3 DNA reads TGTGCCAGCAGCCCCGGGACAGCACACAATGAGCAGTTCTTC. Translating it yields CASSPGTAHNEQFF. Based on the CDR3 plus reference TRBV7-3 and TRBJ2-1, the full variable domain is GAGVSQTPSNKVTEKGKYVELRCDPISGHTALYWYRQSLGQGPEFLIYFQGTGAADDSGLPNDRFFAVRPEGSVSTLKIQRTERGDSAVYLCASSPGTAHNEQFFGPGTRLTVL.

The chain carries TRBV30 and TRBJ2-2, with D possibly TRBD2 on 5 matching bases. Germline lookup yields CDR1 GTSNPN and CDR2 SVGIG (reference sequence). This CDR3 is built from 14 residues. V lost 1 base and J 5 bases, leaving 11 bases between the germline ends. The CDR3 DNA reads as TGTGCCTGGAGTGGCCCCCGGGGTACCGGGGAGCTGTTTTTT. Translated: CAWSGPRGTGELFF.

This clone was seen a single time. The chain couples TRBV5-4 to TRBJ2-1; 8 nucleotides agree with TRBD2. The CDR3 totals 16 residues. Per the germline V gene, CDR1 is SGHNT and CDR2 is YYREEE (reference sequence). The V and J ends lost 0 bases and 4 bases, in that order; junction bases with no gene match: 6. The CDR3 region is CASSLAFSGEYNEQFF. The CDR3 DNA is TGTGCCAGCAGCTTGGCCTTTAGCGGGGAATACAATGAGCAGTTCTTC.

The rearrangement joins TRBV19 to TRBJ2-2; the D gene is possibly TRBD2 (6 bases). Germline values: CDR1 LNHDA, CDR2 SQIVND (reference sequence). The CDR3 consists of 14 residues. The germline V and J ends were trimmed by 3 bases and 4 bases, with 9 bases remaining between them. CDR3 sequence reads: CASSILGGTGELFF. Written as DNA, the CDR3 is TGTGCCAGTAGTATCTTGGGGGGCACCGGGGAGCTGTTTTTT.

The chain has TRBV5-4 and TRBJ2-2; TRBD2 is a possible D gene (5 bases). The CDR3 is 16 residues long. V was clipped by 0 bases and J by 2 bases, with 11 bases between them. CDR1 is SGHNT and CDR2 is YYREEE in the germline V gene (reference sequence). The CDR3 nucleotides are TGTGCCAGCAGCTTGGGCGGAGGCGACAACACCGGGGAGCTGTTTTTT. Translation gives CASSLGGGDNTGELFF. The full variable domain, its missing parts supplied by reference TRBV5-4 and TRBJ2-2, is ETGVTQSPTHLIKTRGQQVTLRCSSQSGHNTVSWYQQALGQGPQFIFQYYREEENGRGNFPPRFSGLQFPNYSSELNVNALELDDSALYLCASSLGGGDNTGELFFGEGSRLTVL.

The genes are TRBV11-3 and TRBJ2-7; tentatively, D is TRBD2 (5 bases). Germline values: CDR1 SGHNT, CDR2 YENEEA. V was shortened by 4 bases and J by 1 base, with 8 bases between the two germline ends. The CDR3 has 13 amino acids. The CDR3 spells CASSSGRSYEQYF. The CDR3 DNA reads TGTGCCAGCAGCTCGGGGAGATCCTACGAGCAGTACTTC.

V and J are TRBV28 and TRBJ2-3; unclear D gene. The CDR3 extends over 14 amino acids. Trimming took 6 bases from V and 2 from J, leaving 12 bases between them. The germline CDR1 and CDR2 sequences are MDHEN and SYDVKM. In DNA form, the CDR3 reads TGTGCCAGCAGCCCCAAACAACCCACAGATACGCAGTATTTT. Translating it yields CASSPKQPTDTQYF.

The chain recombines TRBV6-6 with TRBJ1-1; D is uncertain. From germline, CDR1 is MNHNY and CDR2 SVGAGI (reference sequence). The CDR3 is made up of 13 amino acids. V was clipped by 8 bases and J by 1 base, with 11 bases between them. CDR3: CASGESANTEAFF. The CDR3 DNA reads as TGTGCCAGCGGGGAGTCCGCGAACACTGAAGCTTTCTTT.